This entry lists 15 T cell receptor beta chains sequenced from one sample in a study of regulatory T cells in long-lasting Graves disease. The time point here: newly diagnosed GD, antithyroid drugs for less than 3 months. Isolated PBMC RNA provided the starting material for the TCR library. To make TCR beta libraries, researchers used iRepertoire HTBI primers and Arm-PCR of CDR3 regions. TCRdb ran MiXCR on the multiplex PCR reads and lists one entry per CDR3 protein. The table includes more than 300,000 distinct CDR3 sequences, around 15% detected once. The starting material was peripheral blood mononuclear cells (PBMCs), obtained at new diagnosis, from a patient treated with antithyroid drugs. All receptors derive from a female donor with Graves disease.

This clonotype was picked up many times. V usage is TRBV2 and J usage is TRBJ2-2, with D perhaps TRBD1 or TRBD2 (6 bases each). The CDR3 totals 16 residues. Looked up from germline, CDR1 is SNHLY and CDR2 is FYNNEI. V was pared by 7 bases and J by 3 bases, with 18 bases between. CDR3 bases: TGTGCCAGCACATCCCGGGGGACAACGTACACCGGGGAGCTGTTTTTT. Amino acid sequence: CASTSRGTTYTGELFF.

This clonotype was found many times. CDR3 in amino acids: CASSPSGTGRETQYF. Written as DNA, the CDR3 is TGTGCCAGCAGCCCGAGCGGGACAGGGAGGGAGACCCAGTACTTC. The J gene is TRBJ2-5, the V gene TRBV7-2, with TRBD1 matching 9 bases. V lost 5 bases to trimming and J lost 5 bases; unmatched junction nucleotides: 9. From germline, CDR1 is SGHTA and CDR2 FQGNSA. The CDR3 extends over 15 amino acids. Full variable domain (rest looked up from reference TRBV7-2 and TRBJ2-5): GAGVSQSPSNKVTEKGKDVELRCDPISGHTALYWYRQSLGQGLEFLIYFQGNSAPDKSGLPSDRFSAERTGGSVSTLTIQRTQQEDSAVYLCASSPSGTGRETQYFGPGTRLLVL.

In its sample, this clonotype was seen many times. The chain employs TRBV7-9 and TRBJ1-5; D unresolved. CDR1 is SEHNR, CDR2 FQNEAQ, per germline (reference sequence). V was pared by 5 bases and J by 7 bases, with 15 bases between. The CDR3 length is 14 residues. This CDR3 reads CASSPSGLGQPQHF. The CDR3 DNA reads as TGTGCCAGCAGCCCCTCGGGCCTCGGCCAGCCCCAGCATTTT.

Ten or more counts support this clonotype. This rearrangement joins TRBV7-6 to TRBJ2-1; TRBD1 aligns across 11 bases. This CDR3 is 16 amino acids long. V gave up 6 bases and J gave up 3 bases; unmatched junction bases: 7. CDR1 SGHVS and CDR2 FNYEAQ come from the germline V gene. The CDR3 reads CASSLRTGGDYNEQFF. The DNA of the CDR3 is TGTGCCAGCAGTCTACGGACAGGGGGCGACTACAATGAGCAGTTCTTC.

Note on this clonotype: This may be a read error: a much more frequent sequence differs by one nucleotide. V is TRBV3-1 and J is TRBJ2-2; the D is unclear. The CDR3 is made up of 15 amino acids. V was pared by 8 bases and J by 8 bases, with 21 bases between. Germline CDR1 LGHDT, CDR2 YNNKEL (reference sequence). The CDR3 here is CASVKTGSAPGELFF. CDR3 coding DNA: TGTGCCAGCGTTAAGACCGGGTCAGCCCCTGGGGAGCTGTTTTTT.

This clonotype was seen at least ten times. The J gene is TRBJ2-7, the V gene TRBV5-6, with 9 nucleotides matching TRBD1. This CDR3 has 19 amino acids. Losses at the gene ends were 4 bases for V and 0 bases for J; bases not matched to a gene: 17. Germline loops: CDR1 SGHDT, CDR2 YYEEEE. CDR3 sequence (DNA): TGTGCCAGCAGCCCACGTCGGGGAACCGGGACAGGGAACTCCTACGAGCAGTACTTC. Its translation is CASSPRRGTGTGNSYEQYF.

The chain joins TRBV7-8 to TRBJ1-2; no definite D call. V lost 9 bases and J lost 4, with 9 bases in between. There are 11 residues in the CDR3. Germline CDR1 is SGHVS and CDR2 is FQNEAQ. The CDR3 here is CASKAAYGYTF. In nucleotides, the CDR3 is TGTGCCAGTAAAGCTGCCTATGGCTACACCTTC.

This clonotype was seen a handful of times. The chain links TRBV4-1 to TRBJ2-2, with 9 bases matching TRBD2. V lost 1 base to trimming and J lost 4 bases; unmatched junction nucleotides: 10. The germline CDR1 and CDR2 sequences are MGHRA and YSYEKL. CDR3 length equals 18 residues. CDR3 amino acids: CASSQGAGGVSGTGELFF. In DNA, the CDR3 is TGCGCCAGCAGCCAAGGCGCGGGGGGGGTTTCGGGCACCGGGGAGCTGTTTTTT.

The V gene is TRBV12-5, the J gene TRBJ1-3, with TRBD1 matching 8 bases. Germline CDR1 reads LGHNT; CDR2 reads FRNRAP. The CDR3 is 15 amino acids. V was pared by 3 bases and J by 2 bases, with 3 bases of the junction left unmatched. CDR3 sequence reads: CASGFMTGAGNTIYF. CDR3 in DNA: TGTGCTAGTGGTTTCATGACAGGGGCTGGAAACACCATATATTTT.

This clonotype was counted many times. The V call is TRBV5-1, the J call TRBJ2-5, with D perhaps matching TRBD1 or TRBD2 (5 bases each). V lost 1 base to trimming and J lost 3 bases, with 13 bases between them. This CDR3 contains 15 residues. Germline V gene lookup returns CDR1 SGHRS and CDR2 YFSETQ. In nucleotides, the CDR3 is TGCGCCAGCAGCTTGTCTGTCGGGACCGAAGAGACCCAGTACTTC. Its translation: CASSLSVGTEETQYF.

This clonotype was detected many times. This chain links TRBV7-2 with TRBJ1-5; TRBD1 is a possible D gene (5 bases). Germline V gene data show CDR1 as SGHTA and CDR2 as FQGNSA. V was trimmed by 5 bases and J by 4 bases, leaving 9 bases between them. The length of the CDR3 is 13 residues. The DNA of the CDR3 is TGTGCCAGCAGCCTTTGGGGGAATCAGCCCCAGCATTTT. Protein: CASSLWGNQPQHF.

This clonotype was observed many times. The DNA for the CDR3 is TGTGCCAGCAGCGTAGAGGGGGTCACAGATACGCAGTATTTT. Protein sequence: CASSVEGVTDTQYF. The chain couples TRBV9 to TRBJ2-3; tentative D call: TRBD1 (6 bases). Germline CDR1 SGDLS, CDR2 YYNGEE. The ends were cut back, 0 bases at V and 2 bases at J, with 7 bases in the middle. CDR3 length equals 14 residues.

For the CDR3, the DNA is TGCGCCAGCAGCCAACCGACTAGCGGGGGGTACGAGCAGTACTTC. Encoded protein: CASSQPTSGGYEQYF. V gene TRBV4-1 combines with J gene TRBJ2-7; 13 nucleotides agree with TRBD2. Losses at the gene ends were 2 bases for V and 4 bases for J; bases not matched to a gene: 2. Germline lookup yields CDR1 MGHRA and CDR2 YSYEKL. This CDR3 is built from 15 residues.

The J gene is TRBJ2-2, the V gene TRBV6-2 or TRBV6-3; 9 bases fit TRBD1. V shed 7 bases, J shed 2 bases, and the junction held 8 bases outside the gene matches. Germline V gene data show CDR1 as MNHEY and CDR2 as SVGEGT. This CDR3 comprises 16 residues. CDR3 sequence (DNA): TGTGCCAGCATTTATACGGGACAGGGTAACACCGGGGAGCTGTTTTTT. Translation: CASIYTGQGNTGELFF.

This clonotype was observed once. The chain links TRBV7-2 to TRBJ1-5; perhaps TRBD1 as D (5 bases). V was trimmed by 0 bases and J by 8 bases, leaving 11 bases between them. The CDR3 is made up of 14 amino acids. Germline V gives CDR1 SGHTA, CDR2 FQGNSA. This chain's CDR3 is CASSLAGPWEPQHF. The CDR3 DNA is TGTGCCAGCAGCTTAGCGGGACCGTGGGAGCCCCAGCATTTT.